This T cell receptor beta chain was obtained from a study of beta chain features in type 1 diabetes. Study findings and constraints: Shorter TCRB CDR3s, moderately but significantly so, marked every one of the four CD4+ subsets in Type 1 diabetes patients.

Of note for this clone: No antigen is known for it.

The study reverse transcribed the entire isolated RNA, so it sequenced expressed TCRB transcripts. TCRdb's table, derived via immunoSEQ multiplex PCR, lists solely in-frame clones and lacks some. This table holds some 48,000 clones, approximately 44% found once. Sequenced: stem cell memory CD4+ T cells from blood. The receptor comes from a man aged 25 to 40 with type 1 diabetes.

CDR3 residues: CASSPTGQGLGEKLFF. The CDR3 coding sequence is TGTGCCAGTAGTCCGACCGGACAGGGATTAGGTGAAAAACTGTTTTTT. This chain links TRBV19 with TRBJ1-4; 8 bases fit TRBD1. The CDR3 has 16 residues. V shed 5 bases, J shed 7 bases, and the junction held 12 bases outside the gene matches. Germline CDR1 is LNHDA and CDR2 is SQIVND (reference sequence).